Each of the 29 T cell receptor beta chains below was sequenced from the same sample in a study of T-cell memory formation after mild COVID-19. A single record per CDR3 protein comes from TCRdb applying MiXCR to the 5' RACE reads. The sample has under 110,000 distinct CDR3 sequences; over 15% are singletons. Source material: PBMCs or a T cell subset sorted from them (not recorded which). These receptor sequences come from an adult woman who had mild COVID-19 (a few samples of this study predate the infection). Cell type and time point are not known.

This clonotype was recorded a few times. The chain combines TRBV27 with TRBJ2-5, with a possible D match to TRBD1 (6 bases). The germline V gene has CDR1 MNHEY and CDR2 SMNVEV (reference sequence). V dropped 7 bases and J dropped 0 bases, with 15 bases sitting between them. This CDR3 has 15 residues. The CDR3 region is CASNHRTGNQETQYF. CDR3 DNA: TGTGCCAGCAACCACCGAACAGGGAACCAAGAGACCCAGTACTTC.

The V call is TRBV4-1, the J call TRBJ2-1; 9 nucleotides align to TRBD2. With V trimmed by 1 base and J by 14 bases, 6 bases remained unmatched. This CDR3 spans 13 amino acids. Per germline, CDR1 MGHRA and CDR2 YSYEKL. CDR3 in amino acids: CASSQGQAGGKFF. DNA for the CDR3: TGCGCCAGCAGCCAAGGCCAGGCGGGGGGGAAGTTCTTC.

The rearrangement uses TRBV6-5 and TRBJ1-1; maybe TRBD1 (6 bases). Per germline, CDR1 MNHEY and CDR2 SVGAGI. Trimming stripped 5 bases from V and 4 bases from J, with 14 bases between. CDR3 length: 14 amino acids. This chain's CDR3 is CASSHREGGTEAFF. Here the CDR3 DNA reads TGTGCCAGCAGTCACAGGGAGGGCGGCACTGAAGCTTTCTTT.

There are a few counts of this clonotype. This chain joins TRBV7-9 and TRBJ1-2, with a weak D call TRBD1 (5 bases). The CDR3 totals 16 residues. Germline V lookup: CDR1 SEHNR, CDR2 FQNEAQ (reference sequence). V lost 5 bases, J lost 3 bases, and 19 bases lay in between. CDR3: CASSPYKGSLDYGYTF. The CDR3 DNA follows: TGTGCCAGCAGCCCGTACAAGGGGAGCCTTGACTATGGCTACACCTTC.

The genes are TRBV9 and TRBJ2-1, with TRBD2 matching over 13 bases. The CDR3 length is 17 residues. The trim removed 3 bases at V and 7 bases at J, leaving 10 bases unmatched. Germline lookup yields CDR1 SGDLS and CDR2 YYNGEE. The CDR3 DNA is TGTGCCAGCAGCGATGGACTAGCGGGAGACGGCTGGAATGAGCAGTTCTTC. It codes for CASSDGLAGDGWNEQFF.

V gene TRBV12-3 or TRBV12-4 combines with J gene TRBJ2-7; 8 positions match TRBD2. V gave up 4 bases and J gave up 4 bases; unmatched junction bases: 15. The CDR3 has 17 amino acids. CDR3 DNA sequence: TGTGCCAGCAGTTCGCTCCCTAGGAGCGGGAGAAGGTACGAGCAGTACTTC. Protein product: CASSSLPRSGRRYEQYF.

This clonotype was counted only a few times. The genes are TRBV29-1 and TRBJ2-5; D might be TRBD2 (6 bases). Germline V CDR1 and CDR2: SQVTM, ANQGSEA. This CDR3 has 12 residues. With 3 bases removed from V and 4 bases from J, the gap between germline ends came to 9 bases. The CDR3 coding sequence is TGCAGCGTTGACACGGGAGCAGAGACCCAGTACTTC. Translation gives CSVDTGAETQYF.

This sequence joins TRBV6-5 and TRBJ2-1; tentative D call: TRBD2 (5 bases). The germline V gene encodes CDR1 MNHEY and CDR2 SVGAGI. V lost 2 bases and J lost 0, with 8 bases in between. This CDR3 is built from 15 residues. The CDR3 is CASSYNGNSYNEQFF. The CDR3 region has the DNA TGTGCCAGCAGTTACAACGGGAACTCCTACAATGAGCAGTTCTTC.

The J gene is TRBJ2-7, the V gene TRBV29-1; 8 bases map to TRBD2. Germline V CDR1 and CDR2: SQVTM, ANQGSEA. With V trimmed by 6 bases and J by 3 bases, 7 bases remained unmatched. The CDR3 is 13 amino acids. The CDR3 here is CSVMLAGSYEQYF. The CDR3 DNA reads as TGCAGCGTAATGCTAGCGGGTAGCTACGAGCAGTACTTC.

The chain uses TRBV7-6 and TRBJ2-2, with TRBD2 as a possible D gene (6 bases). The CDR3 sequence is 14 residues long. Germline V gives CDR1 SGHVS, CDR2 FNYEAQ. V lost 9 bases to trimming and J lost 2 bases, with 13 bases between them. The CDR3 is CASTAGSNTGELFF. Written as DNA, the CDR3 is TGTGCCAGTACCGCGGGAAGCAACACCGGGGAGCTGTTTTTT.

This clonotype was found a few times. The chain links TRBV12-3 or TRBV12-4 to TRBJ1-2; D unresolved. CDR3 size: 14 residues. V was trimmed by 0 bases and J by 2 bases, leaving 7 bases between them. CDR3 protein: CASSLADWNYGYTF. CDR3 coding DNA: TGTGCCAGCAGTTTAGCGGACTGGAACTATGGCTACACCTTC.

This clonotype came up a few times. This rearrangement joins TRBV7-6 to TRBJ2-7, with D possibly called TRBD1 or TRBD2 (5 bases each). The germline V gene has CDR1 SGHVS and CDR2 FNYEAQ. V lost 5 bases to trimming and J lost 0 bases, with 14 bases between them. The CDR3 consists of 15 residues. CDR3 bases: TGTGCCAGCAGCCCCGGGACGTCTGTCTCCTACGAGCAGTACTTC. Translation: CASSPGTSVSYEQYF.

CDR3 loop: CASSFGGVDYGYTF. For the CDR3, the DNA is TGTGCCAGCAGCTTCGGGGGCGTCGACTATGGCTACACCTTC. J is TRBJ1-2 and V is TRBV11-2, with D possibly TRBD1 on 6 matching bases. Germline V gene sequence: CDR1 SGHAT, CDR2 FQNNGV. CDR3 length: 14 residues. V gave up 3 bases and J gave up 3 bases, with 11 bases separating them.

V is TRBV4-1 and J is TRBJ2-3; weak D call: TRBD1 (5 bases). Trimming shortened V by 1 base and J by 0 bases, and 14 bases separated the two germline ends. This CDR3 is built from 17 residues. Germline loops: CDR1 MGHRA, CDR2 YSYEKL. The CDR3 DNA is TGCGCCAGCAGCCAAGTCCAGGGTGGTTCAAGCACAGATACGCAGTATTTT. Translating gives CASSQVQGGSSTDTQYF.

The CDR3 sequence: CASSLPRAGLADTDTQYF. Written as DNA, the CDR3 is TGTGCCAGCAGCCTCCCCCGGGCGGGACTAGCGGATACAGATACGCAGTATTTT. The V gene is TRBV7-8, the J gene TRBJ2-3; 11 bases are shared with TRBD2. V lost 5 bases to trimming and J lost 3 bases; unmatched junction nucleotides: 13. The CDR3 consists of 18 residues. Germline-derived CDR1 and CDR2 are SGHVS and FQNEAQ.

This clonotype was seen ten or more times. The rearrangement links TRBV11-2 to TRBJ1-1; 9 nucleotides line up with TRBD1. The CDR3 contains 14 residues. The V segment lost 5 bases and the J segment 3 bases; nucleotides outside the gene matches: 4. Germline loops: CDR1 SGHAT, CDR2 FQNNGV. The CDR3, as DNA: TGTGCCAGCAGCACGGGACAGGGATACACTGAAGCTTTCTTT. It yields the protein CASSTGQGYTEAFF.

The chain has TRBV4-1 and TRBJ1-5, with D possibly TRBD1 on 6 matching bases. The CDR3 covers 14 residues. With 1 base removed from V and 5 bases from J, the gap between germline ends came to 9 bases. Germline V gene data show CDR1 as MGHRA and CDR2 as YSYEKL. CDR3 DNA: TGCGCCAGCAGCCAAGGTTACAGGGATCAGCCCCAGCATTTT. It encodes CASSQGYRDQPQHF.

The chain is built from TRBV15 and TRBJ2-7; 8 bases are shared with TRBD1. Germline loops: CDR1 LNHNV, CDR2 YYDKDF (reference sequence). CDR3 length equals 14 residues. V shed 5 bases, J shed 6 bases, and the junction held 9 bases outside the gene matches. This CDR3 reads CATSPRYDRGEQYF. DNA of the CDR3: TGTGCCACCAGCCCCCGATATGACAGGGGCGAGCAGTACTTC.

This clonotype showed up just a few times. The CDR3 nucleotides read TGCGCCAGCAGCTCCCTTGGGCAGGGCTCCTACGAGCAGTACTTC. As protein: CASSSLGQGSYEQYF. The chain joins TRBV5-1 to TRBJ2-7, with D tentatively TRBD1 (5 bases). Trimming took 3 bases from V and 0 from J, leaving 13 bases between them. The CDR3 is 15 amino acids. Germline V gives CDR1 SGHRS, CDR2 YFSETQ.

This clonotype was seen ten or more times. The V and J genes are TRBV18 and TRBJ1-1; D is ambiguous. Germline V gene lookup returns CDR1 KGHSH and CDR2 LQKENI. V was cut by 2 bases and J by 4 bases, with 8 bases left in between. This CDR3 contains 13 residues. The CDR3 DNA reads TGTGCCAGCTCACCAGGGGATCGCACTGAAGCTTTCTTT. This gives the protein CASSPGDRTEAFF.

The rearrangement uses TRBV5-1 and TRBJ2-3; TRBD1 agrees at 8 bases. The germline gives CDR1 SGHRS, CDR2 YFSETQ. V dropped 0 bases and J dropped 7; count of bases not matched to a gene: 7. The CDR3 has 15 amino acids. The CDR3 nucleotides read TGCGCCAGCAGCTTGGTGACAGGGGAGGTGTATACGCAGTATTTT. As protein: CASSLVTGEVYTQYF.

The chain carries TRBV7-6 and TRBJ2-3, with a possible D match to TRBD2 (7 bases). Trimming shortened V by 9 bases and J by 0 bases, and 25 bases separated the two germline ends. Germline CDR1 SGHVS, CDR2 FNYEAQ. CDR3 size: 18 residues. CDR3 loop: CASAGAKDAGTSTDTQYF. The CDR3 DNA sequence: TGTGCCAGTGCGGGGGCGAAGGATGCGGGAACTAGCACAGATACGCAGTATTTT.

V is TRBV30 and J is TRBJ2-2; 7 bases align to TRBD2. Germline V gives CDR1 GTSNPN, CDR2 SVGIG (reference sequence). Trimming cost V 5 bases and J 6 bases; bases outside gene matches: 6. This CDR3 spans 13 amino acids. The CDR3 sequence: CAWERDTAGELFF. CDR3 in DNA: TGTGCCTGGGAGCGGGATACGGCCGGGGAGCTGTTTTTT.

The gene calls are TRBV5-6 and TRBJ2-3; weak D call: TRBD2 (5 bases). CDR1 and CDR2 (germline): SGHDT, YYEEEE. This CDR3 spans 14 amino acids. Deletions cut 6 bases from V and 0 bases from J, with 11 bases between. Here the CDR3 reads CASTAGPSTDTQYF. The CDR3 DNA follows: TGTGCCAGCACTGCGGGTCCTAGCACAGATACGCAGTATTTT.

In its sample, this clonotype was seen a few times. A junction boundary mismatches the germline segment, possibly from a read error. The rearrangement joins TRBV12-3 or TRBV12-4 to TRBJ1-2, with 7 bases identical to TRBD1. The CDR3 covers 16 residues. Here the CDR3 DNA reads TGTGCCAGCAGCTTAGATTTTACAGGGGTTAACTATGGCTACACCTTC. Residues: CASSLDFTGVNYGYTF.

This clonotype was found a few times. This chain joins TRBV20-1 and TRBJ2-7; D gene uncertain. This CDR3 comprises 11 residues. The germline V and J ends were trimmed by 3 bases and 7 bases, with 10 bases remaining between them. Looked up from germline, CDR1 is DFQATT and CDR2 is SNEGSKA (reference sequence). The CDR3: CSARPGMEQYF. The CDR3 DNA sequence: TGCAGTGCTAGGCCGGGTATGGAGCAGTACTTC.

The J gene is TRBJ1-1, the V gene TRBV12-3 or TRBV12-4; D not certain. With 7 bases removed from V and 5 bases from J, the gap between germline ends came to 11 bases. This CDR3 has 12 residues. In DNA form, the CDR3 reads TGTGCCAGCATCTTCGGGTTTACTGAAGCTTTCTTT. Its translation is CASIFGFTEAFF.

The sample holds a few counts of this clonotype. The chain employs TRBV6-5 and TRBJ2-5; D uncertain. This CDR3 spans 12 amino acids. Germline V gives CDR1 MNHEY, CDR2 SVGAGI. The V end was cut by 2 bases, the J end by 5 bases, with 6 bases between. DNA for the CDR3: TGTGCCAGCAGTTACCCTGGGGAGACCCAGTACTTC. Its protein is CASSYPGETQYF.

The gene calls are TRBV18 and TRBJ1-6; D is ambiguous. Germline V gene lookup returns CDR1 KGHSH and CDR2 LQKENI. V lost 0 bases to trimming and J lost 8 bases, with 2 bases between them. This CDR3 has 12 amino acids. CDR3 coding DNA: TGTGCCAGCTCACCACCGGATTCACCCCTCCACTTT. Protein: CASSPPDSPLHF. Using reference TRBV18 and TRBJ1-6 for the parts outside the CDR3, the full variable domain is NAGVMQNPRHLVRRRGQEARLRCSPMKGHSHVYWYRQLPEEGLKFMVYLQKENIIDESGMPKERFSAEFPKEGPSILRIQQVVRGDSAAYFCASSPPDSPLHFGNGTRLTVT.